This is a list of T cell receptor beta chains from one sample in a study of technical replicates of blood from a handful of donors. Assay: immunoSEQ multiplex PCR; the TCRdb copy retains only in-frame clones and omits some. The repertoire holds about 80,000 clones, with about 98% as singletons. Material: T cells isolated from PBMCs. The receptors come from a human donor in good health. The CDR3 runs from the conserved cysteine through the conserved F or W. Fields, in order: clone size, V gene, CDR3 protein. The size entry is marked missing in some rows and otherwise reads once, few, many or a size class.

abundance: -
v_gene: TRBV19
CDR3aa: CASSMAWGGRYEQYF

abundance: once
v_gene: TRBV27
CDR3aa: CASSLGQGLNQPQHF

abundance: -
v_gene: TRBV11-3
CDR3aa: CASSSRTGGGETQYF

abundance: -
v_gene: TRBV5-4
CDR3aa: CASSSIYEQYF

abundance: -
v_gene: TRBV19
CDR3aa: CASGTGGPQPQHF

abundance: -
v_gene: TRBV4-1
CDR3aa: CASSQGTLINSYEQYF

abundance: -
v_gene: TRBV4-1
CDR3aa: CASSQELADSDGYTF

abundance: -
v_gene: TRBV7-8
CDR3aa: CASSRPPIAGSTDTQYF

abundance: -
v_gene: TRBV9
CDR3aa: CASSKTGGLYEQYF

abundance: -
v_gene: TRBV7-9
CDR3aa: CASSSRGYETQYF

abundance: -
v_gene: TRBV6-1
CDR3aa: CASLTGGRANYGYTF

abundance: -
v_gene: TRBV6-5
CDR3aa: CASSSGLVGKTQYF

abundance: -
v_gene: TRBV2
CDR3aa: CASSEARGGAHAFF